These 8 T cell receptor beta chains originate from one sample sequenced in a study of T cells in Graves' hyperthyroidism and ophthalmopathy. From RNA transcripts, TCR beta CDR3 regions were amplified. HTBI primers drove first-round RT-PCR of the TCR CDR3. TCRdb analysed the multiplex PCR reads with MiXCR anew, one entry per CDR3 protein. The data show hundreds of thousands of distinct CDR3 sequences, with 14% to 15% seen just once and 3.5% to 4.5% held by the top ten. Sequencing used blood. These receptors originate from a woman aged 40-49 years with Graves' ophthalmopathy.

CDR3 residues: CASNPGTSKETQYF. DNA for the CDR3: TGTGCCAGCAACCCAGGGACTAGCAAAGAGACCCAGTACTTC. This chain connects TRBV12-3 or TRBV12-4 to TRBJ2-5; 9 nucleotides match TRBD2. V dropped 7 bases and J dropped 3; count of bases not matched to a gene: 6. This CDR3 contains 14 residues.

This clonotype appeared many times. This chain connects TRBV28 to TRBJ1-2, with D perhaps matching TRBD1 (5 bases). V lost 3 bases, J lost 1 base, and 18 bases lay in between. The CDR3 loop spans 17 amino acids. Germline-derived CDR1 and CDR2 are MDHEN and SYDVKM. Here the CDR3 DNA reads TGTGCCAGCAGTTTCCGAACGACAGAGCCGATTAACTATGGCTACACCTTC. Its translation is CASSFRTTEPINYGYTF.

This clonotype was counted only a few times. The chain couples TRBV12-3 or TRBV12-4 to TRBJ1-2, with D unresolved. The CDR3 runs 12 residues. The V gene lost 6 bases and the J gene lost 10 bases, with 15 bases spanning the gap. CDR3 protein: CASSPFSTDYTF. CDR3 sequence (DNA): TGTGCCAGCAGCCCCTTTAGTACGGACTACACCTTC.

V is TRBV30 and J is TRBJ2-7; TRBD2 agrees at 8 bases. V gave up 4 bases and J gave up 0 bases; unmatched junction bases: 5. Germline CDR1 reads GTSNPN; CDR2 reads SVGIG (reference sequence). CDR3 length: 14 amino acids. CDR3 protein: CAWNEREFSYEQYF. The CDR3 DNA follows: TGTGCCTGGAATGAGCGGGAGTTCTCCTACGAGCAGTACTTC. Full variable domain (remainder filled in from reference TRBV30 and TRBJ2-7): SQTIHQWPATLVQPVGSPLSLECTVEGTSNPNLYWYRQAAGRGLQLLFYSVGIGQISSEVPQNLSASRPQDRQFILSSKKLLLSDSGFYLCAWNEREFSYEQYFGPGTRLTVT.

This clonotype showed up many times. This chain uses TRBV5-4 with TRBJ1-2; the D is unclear. Germline V gene lookup returns CDR1 SGHNT and CDR2 YYREEE (reference sequence). The V and J ends lost 1 base and 3 bases respectively, with 16 bases between them. The CDR3 is 16 residues long. CDR3 sequence (DNA): TGTGCCAGCAGCTTGAGTGGCGCCACCGCCTACTATGGCTACACCTTC. Residues: CASSLSGATAYYGYTF. The complete variable domain, with remaining parts taken from reference TRBV5-4 and TRBJ1-2, reads ETGVTQSPTHLIKTRGQQVTLRCSSQSGHNTVSWYQQALGQGPQFIFQYYREEENGRGNFPPRFSGLQFPNYSSELNVNALELDDSALYLCASSLSGATAYYGYTFGSGTRLTVV.

This clonotype was counted many times. V gene TRBV27 combines with J gene TRBJ2-7; 10 nucleotides match TRBD1. CDR3 length: 14 amino acids. In germline, CDR1 is MNHEY, CDR2 SMNVEV (reference sequence). Trimming at V came to 7 bases and at J to 1 base, leaving 4 bases not matched to a gene. CDR3 DNA sequence: TGTGCCAGCACATGGACAGGGGGATCCTACGAGCAGTACTTC. Its protein product is CASTWTGGSYEQYF.

This clonotype was found many times. This rearrangement joins TRBV6-5 to TRBJ1-1, with TRBD1 as a possible D gene (5 bases). V dropped 2 bases and J dropped 5 bases, with 15 bases sitting between them. The CDR3 contains 15 residues. The germline gives CDR1 MNHEY, CDR2 SVGAGI. CDR3 DNA sequence: TGTGCCAGCAGTTACCCCTCAAGAGGGGTGACTGAAGCTTTCTTT. It codes for CASSYPSRGVTEAFF.

This clonotype was detected ten times or more. The rearrangement links TRBV11-3 to TRBJ2-5, with 9 nucleotides matching TRBD2. Germline CDR1 reads SGHNT; CDR2 reads YENEEA. This CDR3 has 16 amino acids. V gave up 1 base and J gave up 1 base; unmatched junction bases: 4. CDR3 nucleotides: TGTGCCAGCAGCTTAGGGGGACTAGCAACCCAAGAGACCCAGTACTTC. Its protein is CASSLGGLATQETQYF.